This entry describes one T cell receptor (beta chain). Its antigen is unknown. The germline CDR1 and CDR2 sequences are DFQATT and SNEGSKA (reference sequence). The ends lost 2 bases at V and 11 bases at J; junction bases unmatched: 16. The length of the CDR3 is 15 residues. This entry is derived from a study of blood T cells in healthy people across ages. Together with a sample-barcoded 5' primer, a J-beta primer mix was included in a second PCR lasting 7 to 11 cycles. TCRdb ran MiXCR on the 5' RACE reads and lists one entry per CDR3 protein. The sample lists about 930,000 distinct CDR3 sequences, 25% to 35% seen once, with 10% in the top ten. General observations from the study: Older age coincided with a roughly linear decline in TCR beta diversity per million T cells.

These data were also filed under a second study, of T cells of mothers and their children. According to that study: In this cohort, donors were three healthy Caucasian mothers plus their six children. When mothers and children were related, their normalized repertoire overlap, which was always slightly higher, did not differ significantly from that of unrelated pairs.

This receptor was taken from a woman in her thirties or forties in good health. The rearrangement uses TRBV20-1 and TRBJ2-5, with 8 bases that match TRBD2. Sequenced sample: blood. The DNA of the CDR3 is TGCAGTGCTAGAATGGGCGGGGGGCTGGTCTATGAGCAGTACTTC. It encodes CSARMGGGLVYEQYF.